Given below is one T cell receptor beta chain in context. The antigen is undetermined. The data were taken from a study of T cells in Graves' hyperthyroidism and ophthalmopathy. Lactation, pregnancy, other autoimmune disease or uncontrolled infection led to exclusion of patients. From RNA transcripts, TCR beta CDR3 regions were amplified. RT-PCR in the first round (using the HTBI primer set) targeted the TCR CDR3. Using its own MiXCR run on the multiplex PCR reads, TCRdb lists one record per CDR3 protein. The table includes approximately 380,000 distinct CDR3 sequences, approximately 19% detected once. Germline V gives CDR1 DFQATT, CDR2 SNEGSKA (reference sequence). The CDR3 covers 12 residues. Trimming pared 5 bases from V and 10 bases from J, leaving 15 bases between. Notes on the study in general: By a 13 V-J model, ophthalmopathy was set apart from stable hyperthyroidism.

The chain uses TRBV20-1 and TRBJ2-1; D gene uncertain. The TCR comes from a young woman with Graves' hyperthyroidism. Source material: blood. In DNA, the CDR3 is TGCAGTGCTCACCGGGCCCCGGGCGAGCAGTTCTTC. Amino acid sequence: CSAHRAPGEQFF.